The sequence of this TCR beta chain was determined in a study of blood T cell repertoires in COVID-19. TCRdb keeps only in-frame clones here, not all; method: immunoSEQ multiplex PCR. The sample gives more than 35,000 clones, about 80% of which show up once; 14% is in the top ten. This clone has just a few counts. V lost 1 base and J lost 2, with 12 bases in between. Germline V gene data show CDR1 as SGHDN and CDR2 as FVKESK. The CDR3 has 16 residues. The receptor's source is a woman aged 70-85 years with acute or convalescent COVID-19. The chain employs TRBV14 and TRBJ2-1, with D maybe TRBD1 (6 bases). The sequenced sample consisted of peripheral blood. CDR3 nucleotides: TGTGCCAGCAGCCAAGGTACAGGGAATCCCTACAATGAGCAGTTCTTC. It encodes CASSQGTGNPYNEQFF.